A selection of T cell receptor beta chains follows, all from one sample in a study of cytomegalovirus exposure and HLA in healthy donors. Here immunoSEQ multiplex PCR was the method, and the copy in TCRdb shows in-frame clones only, minus some. The data contain roughly 110,000 clones, approximately 84% of them seen just once; the ten biggest clones take up about 2.2%. Input material: PBMCs. These receptors were collected from a man aged 25-45 years in good health and CMV-seronegative. Each CDR3 is given with its conserved first and last residue. The order of the fields is J gene, V gene, D gene, clone size, CDR3 DNA, CDR3 protein. A D gene is named only where the DNA matches it firmly. Size values are once, few and many counts, or a class for expanded clones, and some rows have none.

>TRBJ2-6|TRBV6-4|TRBD1|.
TGTGCCAGCAGTGAAGGGGGCTATGGGGCCAACGTCCTGACTTTC
CASSEGGYGANVLTF
>TRBJ2-7|TRBV2|.|.
TGTGCCAGCAGGCCCCAAGGGAGTTCCTACGAGCAGTACTTC
CASRPQGSSYEQYF
>TRBJ2-7|TRBV10-1|.|.
TGCGCCAGCAGTGAGTCGTCCGGGTTCGACGAGCAGTACTTC
CASSESSGFDEQYF
>TRBJ2-7|TRBV5-1|TRBD2|.
TGCGCCAGCAGCCCGTACCTTAGCGGGCCAACCTACGAGCAGTACTTC
CASSPYLSGPTYEQYF
>TRBJ1-2|TRBV9|TRBD1|.
TGTGCCAGCAGCGAGACAGGGGGATATGGCTACACCTTC
CASSETGGYGYTF
>TRBJ1-5|TRBV7-2|.|.
TGTGCCAGCAGCTTAGGCCGCAGGGCCCCTAATCAGCCCCAGCATTTT
CASSLGRRAPNQPQHF
>TRBJ1-1|TRBV4-1|TRBD1|.
TGCGCCAGCAGCCCTAGCCGGGGCAGGGGGTCGGACACTGAAGCTTTCTTT
CASSPSRGRGSDTEAFF
>TRBJ1-2|TRBV19|TRBD1|.
TGTGCCAGTAGCACAGGGGGCAGTGGCTATGGCTACACCTTC
CASSTGGSGYGYTF
>TRBJ2-2|TRBV5-6|.|.
TGTGCCAGCAGCTTCTTGCGGGCGAACACCGGGGAGCTGTTTTTT
CASSFLRANTGELFF
>TRBJ2-7|TRBV5-5|.|.
TGTGCCAGCAGCTTGGCAGGACAGATCTACGAGCAGTACTTC
CASSLAGQIYEQYF
>TRBJ2-1|TRBV19|.|once
TGTGCCAGTAGTATAGACGGGGGAGCTGTCTACAATGAGCAGTTCTTC
CASSIDGGAVYNEQFF
>TRBJ2-1|TRBV4-2|TRBD2|.
TGTGCCAGCAGCCAAGGAGCGGGGGGGCGCAATGAGCAGTTCTTC
CASSQGAGGRNEQFF
>TRBJ2-5|TRBV6-1|TRBD2|once
TGTGCCAGCAGTGTGGGGGGAGGGTTAGAGACCCAGTACTTC
CASSVGGGLETQYF
>TRBJ2-1|TRBV30|TRBD2|.
TGTGCCTGGAGTCGAGCGGGGGCGGGATACAATGAGCAGTTCTTC
CAWSRAGAGYNEQFF
>TRBJ1-1|TRBV7-9|.|once
TGTGCCAGCAAAGGCGGCTTTTTGTTCCCTGAAGCTTTCTTT
CASKGGFLFPEAFF
>TRBJ1-5|TRBV6-5|.|.
TGTGCCAGCAGCCAAGGACACTCTAATCAGCCCCAGCATTTT
CASSQGHSNQPQHF
>TRBJ2-5|TRBV7-2|.|.
TGTGCCAGCAGCTTATTTACGAGCCGGGAGACCCAGTACTTC
CASSLFTSRETQYF
>TRBJ2-7|TRBV9|.|.
TGTGCCAGCAGCGTAGGACAGAAAGTCTACGAGCAGTACTTC
CASSVGQKVYEQYF
>TRBJ1-1|TRBV5-4|TRBD1|.
TGTGCCAGCAGCCGACAGGGGTCTGAAGCTTTCTTT
CASSRQGSEAFF
>TRBJ2-7|TRBV19|.|.
TGTGCCAGTAGTATGGGCTTCTACGAGCAGTACTTC
CASSMGFYEQYF
>TRBJ2-7|TRBV6-5|TRBD2|.
TGTGCCAGCAACCTAGCGGGAGCGAAGCACGAGCAGTACTTC
CASNLAGAKHEQYF
>TRBJ2-2|TRBV6-5|.|few
TGTGCCAGCAGGGGGCGGGAAAGGGAGCTGTTTTTT
CASRGRERELFF
>TRBJ1-4|TRBV5-1|.|.
TGCGCCAGCAGCTTGGGGCAGGGAAGCGAAAAACTGTTTTTT
CASSLGQGSEKLFF
>TRBJ2-5|TRBV29-1|TRBD2|once
TGCAGCGCCAGCGGGGGAGCAGAGACCCAGTACTTC
CSASGGAETQYF
>TRBJ2-1|TRBV14|.|.
TGTGCCAGCAGCTTACGGACAGTCCCGTACAATGAGCAGTTCTTC
CASSLRTVPYNEQFF
>TRBJ2-1|TRBV7-9|.|.
TGTGCCAGCAGCTCCCGGGGTTCCTACAATGAGCAGTTCTTC
CASSSRGSYNEQFF